These 10 T cell receptor beta chains share one sample of origin, sequenced in a study of T cell repertoires in cytomegalovirus infection. MiXCR, applied by TCRdb to the reads, yields one record per CDR3 protein. This table has 700,000 to 950,000 distinct CDR3 sequences, approximately 30% appearing once. Their cognate antigens are unknown. The sequencing here drew on cultured CD8+ T cells from PBMCs, taken from culture after CMV antigen stimulation. The source is a human donor in good health (CMV status not recorded). Some clones in this sample may be carry-over from other donors' samples.

The chain is built from TRBV15 and TRBJ1-1; D is possibly TRBD1 (5 bases). V lost 0 bases and J 5 bases, leaving 22 bases between the germline ends. The CDR3 consists of 18 residues. The germline V gene encodes CDR1 LNHNV and CDR2 YYDKDF (reference sequence). The chain's CDR3 is CATSRDLLEVGRGTEAFF. In DNA, the CDR3 is TGTGCCACCAGCAGAGATCTCTTAGAAGTGGGGCGCGGGACTGAAGCTTTCTTT.

The J gene is TRBJ1-4, the V gene TRBV4-3; D gene ambiguous. The length of the CDR3 is 12 residues. Trimming removed 0 bases at V and 12 bases at J, with 8 bases between. Per the germline V gene, CDR1 is LGHNA and CDR2 is YSLEER. The CDR3 loop is CASSQDERELFF. CDR3 DNA sequence: TGCGCCAGCAGCCAAGATGAACGGGAACTGTTTTTT.

This clonotype was observed many times. DNA of the CDR3: TGTGCCAGCAGTTTGCCGGGACAGGGTGTAATCGAGCAGTACTTC. Translated: CASSLPGQGVIEQYF. The rearrangement uses TRBV7-9 and TRBJ2-7, with 9 bases aligning to TRBD1. The CDR3 is 15 amino acids. The J segment lost 6 bases and the V segment lost 6 bases, leaving 12 bases of the junction unmatched. The germline V gene encodes CDR1 SEHNR and CDR2 FQNEAQ (reference sequence).

This clonotype has at least ten counts. The rearrangement joins TRBV20-1 to TRBJ1-1, with D perhaps matching TRBD1 (5 bases). This CDR3 is 13 amino acids long. V was pared by 4 bases and J by 0 bases, with 9 bases between. CDR1 is DFQATT and CDR2 is SNEGSKA in the germline V gene (reference sequence). The CDR3 DNA follows: TGCAGTGCTAAAGGACACCTGAACACTGAAGCTTTCTTT. This codes for CSAKGHLNTEAFF.

V gene TRBV12-3 or TRBV12-4 combines with J gene TRBJ1-1, with a tentative D call TRBD1 (5 bases). The CDR3 spans 15 residues. The V end lost 5 bases, the J end lost 1 base, and 14 bases lay between the germline ends. CDR3 protein: CASSPLQVTNTEAFF. The CDR3, as DNA: TGTGCCAGCAGTCCTTTACAGGTGACGAACACTGAAGCTTTCTTT.

This chain links TRBV7-9 with TRBJ2-3; TRBD2 matches 9 bases. This CDR3 has 16 amino acids. V shed 5 bases and J 2 bases; nucleotides not matched to a gene: 8. Germline loops: CDR1 SEHNR, CDR2 FQNEAQ (reference sequence). The CDR3 spells CASSTPVAGATDTQYF. CDR3 nucleotides: TGTGCCAGCAGCACCCCAGTAGCGGGGGCCACAGATACGCAGTATTTT.

The chain couples TRBV5-8 to TRBJ2-1; D tentatively fits TRBD1 or TRBD2 (6 bases each). V lost 2 bases to trimming and J lost 7 bases, with 13 bases between them. Germline V gene data show CDR1 as SGHTS and CDR2 as YDEGEE. The CDR3 consists of 14 residues. The CDR3 protein is CASSLGGSENEQFF. In nucleotides, the CDR3 is TGTGCCAGCAGCTTAGGGGGGAGTGAGAATGAGCAGTTCTTC.

The V and J genes are TRBV4-1 and TRBJ1-1, with D possibly matching TRBD1 (6 bases). V shed 3 bases and J shed 7 bases, with 15 bases lying between them. This CDR3 is 14 amino acids long. CDR1 is MGHRA, CDR2 YSYEKL, per germline. CDR3 nucleotide sequence: TGCGCCAGCAGCCAGAGCCCGGGGGGCAATGAAGCTTTCTTT. Encoded protein: CASSQSPGGNEAFF.

The sample holds a few counts of this clonotype. The chain couples TRBV4-1 to TRBJ2-3, with 9 positions matching TRBD2. The CDR3 is made up of 16 amino acids. The germline gives CDR1 MGHRA, CDR2 YSYEKL. With V trimmed by 1 base and J by 3 bases, 5 bases remained unmatched. CDR3 in DNA: TGCGCCAGCAGCCAAGGGGCGGGGGGGCGGACAGATACGCAGTATTTT. It is translated as CASSQGAGGRTDTQYF.

This clonotype has just a few counts. The chain employs TRBV7-8 and TRBJ1-1; D ambiguous. This CDR3 spans 14 amino acids. Germline loops: CDR1 SGHVS, CDR2 FQNEAQ. Deletions cut 1 base from V and 4 bases from J, with 10 bases between. The CDR3 DNA reads as TGTGCCAGCAGCTTAGGCGCAGGTCGCACTGAAGCTTTCTTT. Translated, it gives CASSLGAGRTEAFF.